These T cell receptor beta chains were read from a single sample in a study of OX40 agonist ivuxolimab in advanced cancers. Generated by immunoSEQ multiplex PCR, the TCRdb table keeps only in-frame clones and is missing some. The profile covers 35,000 to 40,000 clones, with 85% to 90% appearing a single time and roughly 30% taken by the ten largest. The sample consisted of CD4+ or CD8+ T cells sorted from blood, taken in a trial of the OX40 agonist ivuxolimab. The receptors stem from an adult with an advanced solid tumor such as melanoma, head and neck, liver or kidney cancer. Both conserved end residues are part of each CDR3. Fields, in order: CDR3 DNA, CDR3 protein, clone size, D gene, J gene, V gene. D genes are given only for firm matches. Where a row states a size, it is once, few, many or the class of an expanded clone; other rows omit it.

cdr3_nt: TGTGCCAGCAGTTATGACAAGAATCAGCCCCAGCATTTT
cdr3_aa: CASSYDKNQPQHF
clone_size: NA
d_call: NA
j_call: TRBJ1-5
v_call: TRBV6-1

cdr3_nt: TGTGCCAGCAGCTTAACTTTATCCGGGGAGCTGTTTTTT
cdr3_aa: CASSLTLSGELFF
clone_size: NA
d_call: NA
j_call: TRBJ2-2
v_call: TRBV7-3

cdr3_nt: TGCGCCAGCAGCTTACAGCCGGGGCACTATGGCTACACCTTC
cdr3_aa: CASSLQPGHYGYTF
clone_size: few
d_call: NA
j_call: TRBJ1-2
v_call: TRBV5-1

cdr3_nt: TGTGCCAGTAGTGTCCGGCCGGGGGGCTACGAGCAGTACTTC
cdr3_aa: CASSVRPGGYEQYF
clone_size: NA
d_call: TRBD2
j_call: TRBJ2-7
v_call: TRBV19

cdr3_nt: TGTGCCAGCAGTGGGGACAGGTGGCAGCCCCAGCATTTT
cdr3_aa: CASSGDRWQPQHF
clone_size: few
d_call: TRBD1
j_call: TRBJ1-5
v_call: TRBV6-5

cdr3_nt: TGTGCCAGCAGTAAACTAGCGGGGGCCGAGAATGAGCAGTTCTTC
cdr3_aa: CASSKLAGAENEQFF
clone_size: NA
d_call: TRBD2
j_call: TRBJ2-1
v_call: TRBV6-5

cdr3_nt: TGCAGCGTTGAAACAATTATTGAAGCTTTCTTT
cdr3_aa: CSVETIIEAFF
clone_size: NA
d_call: NA
j_call: TRBJ1-1
v_call: TRBV29-1

cdr3_nt: TGTGCCAGCAGTTTGTCCCGGAGCCAAGAGACCCAGTACTTC
cdr3_aa: CASSLSRSQETQYF
clone_size: NA
d_call: NA
j_call: TRBJ2-5
v_call: TRBV2

cdr3_nt: TGTGCCATCAGTCCAAGCGGGGGGCGTTACAATGAGCAGTTCTTC
cdr3_aa: CAISPSGGRYNEQFF
clone_size: NA
d_call: TRBD2
j_call: TRBJ2-1
v_call: TRBV10-3

cdr3_nt: TGCGCCAGCAGCTTTTACAGGGGGGCGGACGAGCAGTACTTC
cdr3_aa: CASSFYRGADEQYF
clone_size: NA
d_call: TRBD1
j_call: TRBJ2-7
v_call: TRBV5-1

cdr3_nt: TGTGCCAGCAGCCCCCGGGGGGCGGACAGGGATGGAAACACCATATATTTT
cdr3_aa: CASSPRGADRDGNTIYF
clone_size: NA
d_call: TRBD1
j_call: TRBJ1-3
v_call: TRBV11-2

cdr3_nt: TGTGCCAGCAGTGTGGCCAATAATGAGCAGTTCTTC
cdr3_aa: CASSVANNEQFF
clone_size: NA
d_call: NA
j_call: TRBJ2-1
v_call: TRBV6-1

cdr3_nt: TGTGCCAGCAGCTTGCGACAGGCCAATTCACCCCTCCACTTT
cdr3_aa: CASSLRQANSPLHF
clone_size: few
d_call: NA
j_call: TRBJ1-6
v_call: TRBV5-6

cdr3_nt: TGTGCCAGCAGTAACAGGGGTGATATTGATACGCAGTATTTT
cdr3_aa: CASSNRGDIDTQYF
clone_size: NA
d_call: TRBD1
j_call: TRBJ2-3
v_call: TRBV6-5

cdr3_nt: TGCGCCAGCAGCAGGTGGGCTAGCGGAGCCCCCTACAATGAGCAGTTCTTC
cdr3_aa: CASSRWASGAPYNEQFF
clone_size: NA
d_call: TRBD2
j_call: TRBJ2-1
v_call: TRBV5-1

cdr3_nt: TGCGCCAGCAGCCAAGTTGGGGAGGGGACCGGCCAACGTGGAAACACCATATATTTT
cdr3_aa: CASSQVGEGTGQRGNTIYF
clone_size: NA
d_call: NA
j_call: TRBJ1-3
v_call: TRBV4-1

cdr3_nt: TGTGCCATCAGTATGACAGCCTCTAATGAAAAACTGTTTTTT
cdr3_aa: CAISMTASNEKLFF
clone_size: NA
d_call: NA
j_call: TRBJ1-4
v_call: TRBV10-3

cdr3_nt: TGTGCCAGCAGTTTCAGGTACGGACGGACCTACGAGCAGTACTTC
cdr3_aa: CASSFRYGRTYEQYF
clone_size: NA
d_call: NA
j_call: TRBJ2-7
v_call: TRBV6-5

cdr3_nt: TGTGCCAGCAGCAATGGAGAGAGGGTGAAATGGTTC
cdr3_aa: CASSNGERVKWF
clone_size: NA
d_call: NA
j_call: TRBJ2-7
v_call: TRBV21-1

cdr3_nt: TGCGCCAGCAGTGTTTTGGAGGAGACCCAGTACTTC
cdr3_aa: CASSVLEETQYF
clone_size: NA
d_call: NA
j_call: TRBJ2-5
v_call: TRBV10-2

cdr3_nt: TGTGCCTGGAGGGATGACAGGCGGTACAGTGAAGCTTTCTTT
cdr3_aa: CAWRDDRRYSEAFF
clone_size: NA
d_call: NA
j_call: TRBJ1-1
v_call: TRBV30

cdr3_nt: TGCGCCAGCAGTGAGTCGATAACGGGGGAGTTAGTAGGGCACTTC
cdr3_aa: CASSESITGELVGHF
clone_size: NA
d_call: NA
j_call: TRBJ2-7
v_call: TRBV10-2

cdr3_nt: TGCGCCAGCAGCCTTGGTTTTGCGGGCAGGGGGAACAATGAGCAGTTCTTC
cdr3_aa: CASSLGFAGRGNNEQFF
clone_size: NA
d_call: TRBD1
j_call: TRBJ2-1
v_call: TRBV5-1

cdr3_nt: TGTGCCAGCAGTGAGGGCGTCACCCTCACCGGGGAGCTGTTTTTT
cdr3_aa: CASSEGVTLTGELFF
clone_size: NA
d_call: NA
j_call: TRBJ2-2
v_call: TRBV6-4